What follows are 19 T cell receptor beta chains derived from one specimen sequenced in a study of T cells after yellow fever vaccination. A single record per CDR3 protein comes from TCRdb applying MiXCR to the 5' RACE reads. In the table there are some 220,000 distinct CDR3 sequences, 3.2% of which are singletons. The sequences come from CD4+ T cells sorted from PBMCs, collected 10 days after the yellow fever booster vaccination. Receptor source: a man aged 18 to 30 who received the YFV17D yellow fever vaccine.

This clonotype was detected ten times or more. The chain employs TRBV7-2 and TRBJ2-1, with 10 bases that match TRBD2. There are 14 residues in the CDR3. In germline, CDR1 is SGHTA, CDR2 FQGNSA. Losses at the gene ends were 4 bases for V and 10 bases for J; bases not matched to a gene: 7. CDR3 nucleotides: TGTGCCAGCAGCTCCAATCTAGCGGGGGTCGAGCAGTTCTTC. This translates into CASSSNLAGVEQFF.

This clonotype was recorded many times. The chain joins TRBV18 to TRBJ2-3; D possibly corresponds to TRBD2 (5 bases). Germline CDR1 is KGHSH and CDR2 is LQKENI. CDR3 size: 16 residues. The V and J ends lost 0 bases and 0 bases respectively, with 10 bases between them. The DNA of the CDR3 is TGTGCCAGCTCACCACCGGGTCGGGAAAGCACAGATACGCAGTATTTT. Amino acids: CASSPPGRESTDTQYF.

This chain connects TRBV4-2 to TRBJ2-6; possible D gene TRBD1, 5 bases. Germline V gene sequence: CDR1 LGHNA, CDR2 YNFKEQ. CDR3 length: 16 residues. V was shortened by 4 bases and J by 4 bases, with 14 bases between the two germline ends. In nucleotides, the CDR3 is TGTGCCAGCAGCCGAAGCCAGGGTCTGGGGGCCAACGTCCTGACTTTC. Amino acids: CASSRSQGLGANVLTF.

This clonotype appeared a few times. This rearrangement joins TRBV28 to TRBJ2-1; 11 bases agree with TRBD2. The CDR3 runs to 16 residues. Looked up from germline, CDR1 is MDHEN and CDR2 is SYDVKM. V shed 1 base, J shed 4 bases, and the junction held 3 bases outside the gene matches. CDR3 bases: TGTGCCAGCAGTTTATTTACTAGCGGGGGTTACAATGAGCAGTTCTTC. It encodes CASSLFTSGGYNEQFF.

This clonotype occurred a few times. The chain recombines TRBV5-1 with TRBJ2-1; no clear D gene. The CDR3 consists of 15 residues. Germline V gene sequence: CDR1 SGHRS, CDR2 YFSETQ. Trimming took 1 base from V and 0 from J, leaving 8 bases between them. The CDR3 DNA sequence: TGCGCCAGCAGCTTGTGGGAAAGCTCCTACAATGAGCAGTTCTTC. Its protein is CASSLWESSYNEQFF.

Only a few counts were recorded for this clonotype. V is TRBV5-1 and J is TRBJ2-5; no clear D. The CDR3 has 12 residues. Germline lookup yields CDR1 SGHRS and CDR2 YFSETQ. V lost 5 bases and J lost 2, with 7 bases in between. Written as DNA, the CDR3 is TGCGCCAGCAGGGCAGAACAAGAGACCCAGTACTTC. Its protein product is CASRAEQETQYF.

This clonotype was seen at least ten times. This chain uses TRBV10-3 with TRBJ2-7; D remains unclear. The CDR3 covers 11 residues. Germline V gives CDR1 ENHRY, CDR2 SYGVKD. Between the trimmed V and J ends, which lost 2 bases and 2 bases, there was a span of 1 base. The CDR3 protein is CAISETYEQYF. The CDR3, as DNA: TGTGCCATCAGTGAGACCTACGAGCAGTACTTC.

This clonotype has more than one count but fewer than ten. This chain uses TRBV5-1 with TRBJ2-7; TRBD2 agrees at 7 bases. The CDR3 has 14 amino acids. V lost 5 bases, J lost 7 bases, and 12 bases stayed unmatched. Looked up from germline, CDR1 is SGHRS and CDR2 is YFSETQ. The CDR3 protein is CASSQLAGRGEQYF. CDR3 coding DNA: TGCGCCAGCAGTCAACTGGCAGGGAGGGGTGAGCAGTACTTC.

This clonotype was counted many times. The CDR3 here is CASSSSGGETQYF. The CDR3 DNA reads as TGTGCCAGCTCATCTTCGGGGGGAGAGACCCAGTACTTC. V is TRBV18 and J is TRBJ2-5; 7 nucleotides align to TRBD2. The CDR3 covers 13 residues. V lost 5 bases, J lost 4 bases, and 4 bases stayed unmatched. CDR1 is KGHSH, CDR2 LQKENI, per germline.

This clonotype was counted many times. The chain combines TRBV4-3 with TRBJ1-6, with D unclear. Germline CDR1 reads LGHNA; CDR2 reads YSLEER. This CDR3 is built from 15 residues. The V gene lost 6 bases and the J gene lost 9 bases, with 18 bases spanning the gap. This CDR3 reads CASSRERDNSSPLHF. The DNA for the CDR3 is TGCGCCAGCAGTCGCGAGAGGGATAACAGTTCACCCCTCCACTTT.

This clonotype has a count of ten or more. The CDR3 spells CASSYRGRPDTQYF. CDR3 nucleotides: TGTGCCAGCAGTTACAGGGGGCGCCCAGATACGCAGTATTTT. V and J are TRBV6-5 and TRBJ2-3, with 7 bases fitting TRBD1. Germline V gives CDR1 MNHEY, CDR2 SVGAGI. The CDR3 length is 14 residues. V lost 2 bases to trimming and J lost 4 bases; unmatched junction nucleotides: 3.

In its sample, this clonotype was seen many times. The chain couples TRBV4-3 to TRBJ2-4; D is tentatively TRBD1 or TRBD2 (5 bases each). This CDR3 is 18 amino acids long. Trimming stripped 1 base from V and 3 bases from J, with 19 bases between. In germline, CDR1 is LGHNA, CDR2 YSLEER. The chain's CDR3 is CASSQGLGWGMVKNIQYF. CDR3 sequence (DNA): TGCGCCAGCAGCCAAGGTCTAGGTTGGGGGATGGTCAAAAACATTCAGTACTTC.

The chain recombines TRBV2 with TRBJ2-7; 8 nucleotides agree with TRBD1. Unmatched junction bases numbered 1, after V lost 8 bases and J lost 4 bases. The germline gives CDR1 SNHLY, CDR2 FYNNEI. This CDR3 comprises 11 residues. The CDR3 coding sequence is TGTGCCAGCGGACAGGGATACGAGCAGTACGTC. Translated, it gives CASGQGYEQYV.

In this sample, this clonotype turned up many times. This sequence joins TRBV5-1 and TRBJ2-2; 8 nucleotides agree with TRBD1. Germline-derived CDR1 and CDR2 are SGHRS and YFSETQ. Trimming cost V 3 bases and J 3 bases; bases outside gene matches: 4. CDR3 length: 15 residues. The CDR3 reads CASSSDRGDTGELFF. For the CDR3, the DNA is TGCGCCAGCAGCTCTGACAGGGGAGACACCGGGGAGCTGTTTTTT.

This clonotype was seen at least ten times. V is TRBV5-1 and J is TRBJ2-3, with D tentatively TRBD2 (6 bases). The CDR3 sequence is 16 residues long. V dropped 0 bases and J dropped 2 bases, with 13 bases sitting between them. Germline V gene sequence: CDR1 SGHRS, CDR2 YFSETQ. The CDR3 spells CASSLDPVGLTDTQYF. The CDR3, as DNA: TGCGCCAGCAGCTTGGATCCTGTGGGACTCACAGATACGCAGTATTTT. Full variable domain (remainder filled in from reference TRBV5-1 and TRBJ2-3): KAGVTQTPRYLIKTRGQQVTLSCSPISGHRSVSWYQQTPGQGLQFLFEYFSETQRNKGNFPGRFSGRQFSNSRSEMNVSTLELGDSALYLCASSLDPVGLTDTQYFGPGTRLTVL.

This clonotype was detected many times. The CDR3 here is CASAGTVETISAGELFF. The CDR3, as DNA: TGTGCCAGCGCAGGGACAGTTGAAACTATAAGCGCCGGGGAGCTGTTTTTT. V gene TRBV11-2 combines with J gene TRBJ2-2, with TRBD1 identical over 7 bases. The V gene end was trimmed by 8 bases and the J gene end by 6 bases; junction bases not matched to a gene: 18. CDR1 and CDR2 from the germline V gene are SGHAT and FQNNGV. The CDR3 spans 17 residues.

This clonotype was counted at least ten times. V and J are TRBV30 and TRBJ2-2; D possibly corresponds to TRBD1 (5 bases). Trimming left V 4 bases short and J 5 bases short, with 23 bases between. CDR1 and CDR2 (germline): GTSNPN, SVGIG (reference sequence). The CDR3 extends over 17 amino acids. CDR3 sequence (DNA): TGTGCCTGGACAAGTCCTAGGGGCAGCGCGTATACCGGGGAGCTGTTTTTT. Translating gives CAWTSPRGSAYTGELFF.

The V gene is TRBV4-3, the J gene TRBJ2-7; TRBD1 matches 7 bases. The CDR3 spans 16 residues. Germline V lookup: CDR1 LGHNA, CDR2 YSLEER. J was trimmed by 5 bases and V by 5 bases; bases with no gene match: 15. The CDR3 reads CASSEMTGKFPHEQYV. CDR3 coding DNA: TGCGCCAGCAGCGAAATGACAGGGAAATTTCCCCACGAGCAGTACGTC.

This clonotype was seen repeatedly, ten times or more. The J gene is TRBJ2-6, the V gene TRBV7-9, with 7 bases aligning to TRBD2. Germline V gene lookup returns CDR1 SEHNR and CDR2 FQNEAQ (reference sequence). This CDR3 spans 14 amino acids. V was clipped by 10 bases and J by 3 bases; unmatched bases: 6. The CDR3 DNA follows: TGTGCCACGGGGAGGGGAGATGGGGCCAACGTCCTGACTTTC. Amino acids: CATGRGDGANVLTF.